The 32 T cell receptor beta chains below were found in one sample sequenced in a study of T cells in Graves' hyperthyroidism and ophthalmopathy. RNA transcripts were the template for amplifying TCR beta CDR3 regions. An initial round of RT-PCR targeting the TCR CDR3 relied on the HTBI primer set. TCRdb re-derived calls from the multiplex PCR reads in MiXCR, one entry per CDR3 protein. The sample yields hundreds of thousands of distinct CDR3 sequences, around 22% seen once. Sequences were obtained from blood. These receptors were taken from a man aged 25 to 40 with Graves' ophthalmopathy.

This clonotype was detected a few times. This chain uses TRBV6-1 with TRBJ2-3; unclear D gene. Germline V CDR1 and CDR2: MNHNS, SASEGT. V lost 4 bases and J lost 0, with 5 bases in between. The CDR3 totals 13 residues. The CDR3 DNA sequence: TGTGCCAGCAGTGCGGTTAGCACAGATACGCAGTATTTT. Translating gives CASSAVSTDTQYF.

The chain has TRBV12-5 and TRBJ2-7; D ambiguous. The CDR3 is 11 amino acids. V was clipped by 2 bases and J by 7 bases, with 6 bases between them. Germline V CDR1 and CDR2: LGHNT, FRNRAP. Here the CDR3 reads CASGLLGEQYF. The CDR3 region has the DNA TGTGCTAGTGGTTTGCTGGGGGAGCAGTACTTC.

V and J are TRBV7-3 and TRBJ2-1; tentatively, D is TRBD1 or TRBD2 (6 bases each). V lost 0 bases to trimming and J lost 8 bases, with 14 bases between them. Germline CDR1 reads SGHTA; CDR2 reads FQGTGA. This CDR3 spans 15 amino acids. This CDR3 is CASSLTGDGGHEQFF. The CDR3 DNA sequence: TGTGCCAGCAGCTTAACTGGGGACGGGGGCCATGAGCAGTTCTTC.

Only one count was recorded for this clonotype. The genes are TRBV28 and TRBJ2-1; D is possibly TRBD1 (6 bases). The V gene's germline CDR1 is MDHEN and CDR2 SYDVKM. The CDR3 consists of 15 residues. V lost 2 bases and J 7 bases, leaving 15 bases between the germline ends. CDR3 DNA: TGTGCCAGCAGTTTAGAGGATCTGGGGGCAAATGAGCAGTTCTTC. Amino acids: CASSLEDLGANEQFF.

The chain joins TRBV6-1 to TRBJ2-1; TRBD2 might be the D (6 bases). This CDR3 is built from 14 residues. The V gene lost 6 bases and the J gene lost 0 bases, with 9 bases spanning the gap. Germline-derived CDR1 and CDR2 are MNHNS and SASEGT. The CDR3 region is CASRWEVSYNEQFF. CDR3 sequence (DNA): TGTGCCAGCAGATGGGAGGTCTCCTACAATGAGCAGTTCTTC.

This clonotype has only a few counts. The chain links TRBV5-1 to TRBJ2-5, with D unresolved. Germline V lookup: CDR1 SGHRS, CDR2 YFSETQ. V shed 0 bases and J shed 5 bases, with 11 bases lying between them. The CDR3 is made up of 14 amino acids. This chain's CDR3 is CASSLELAAETQYF. The CDR3 DNA reads as TGCGCCAGCAGCTTGGAGCTGGCGGCGGAGACCCAGTACTTC.

The chain joins TRBV28 to TRBJ2-7; 8 bases agree with TRBD2. In germline, CDR1 is MDHEN, CDR2 SYDVKM. The CDR3 is 13 residues long. Trimming cost V 1 base and J 13 bases; bases outside gene matches: 9. The CDR3 sequence is CASSLSQAGAAYF. The DNA of the CDR3 is TGTGCCAGCAGTTTATCCCAAGCGGGAGCAGCTTACTTC.

Points on this clonotype: A much larger clone differs by one base, so this may be a read error. This chain links TRBV11-2 with TRBJ1-1; D ambiguous. The germline V gene has CDR1 SGHAT and CDR2 FQNNGV. The CDR3 length is 12 residues. In nucleotides, the CDR3 is TGTGCCAGCTGCCTGGGGAACACTGAAACTTTCTTT. Residues: CASCLGNTETFF.

For the CDR3, the DNA is TGCAGTGCTCCCCGTAGGGCTAGCGGGAGGGCAGATGAGCAGTTCTTC. Translation: CSAPRRASGRADEQFF. This chain uses TRBV20-1 with TRBJ2-1, with TRBD2 matching over 12 bases. With 5 bases clipped from V and 8 bases from J, the junction kept 13 bases outside the gene matches. Germline lookup yields CDR1 DFQATT and CDR2 SNEGSKA (reference sequence). There are 16 residues in the CDR3.

The rearrangement joins TRBV11-2 to TRBJ2-3; 8 bases are a match to TRBD1. The trim removed 3 bases at V and 6 bases at J, leaving 17 bases unmatched. CDR3 length: 18 amino acids. Germline V gene sequence: CDR1 SGHAT, CDR2 FQNNGV. CDR3 region: CASSFALLDRVHRDTQYF. The CDR3 bases are TGTGCCAGCAGCTTTGCTCTCCTGGACAGGGTACACCGGGATACGCAGTATTTT. Looking up the rest from reference TRBV11-2 and TRBJ2-3 gives the full variable domain: EAGVAQSPRYKIIEKRQSVAFWCNPISGHATLYWYQQILGQGPKLLIQFQNNGVVDDSQLPKDRFSAERLKGVDSTLKIQPAKLEDSAVYLCASSFALLDRVHRDTQYFGPGTRLTVL.

Of note for this clonotype: Given a much more abundant clone one base away, this may be a read error. The CDR3 carries no conserved terminal phenylalanine or tryptophan, so it likely arises from a read error. The rearrangement uses TRBV19 and TRBJ1-2, with a weak D call TRBD1 (5 bases). Germline V gene sequence: CDR1 LNHDA, CDR2 SQIVND (reference sequence). V was clipped by 9 bases and J by 3 bases, with 11 bases between them. The CDR3 has 12 amino acids. CDR3 sequence (DNA): TGTGCCAGCTACCAGGGTTACTATGGCTACACCCTC. Its translation is CASYQGYYGYTL.

This clonotype was detected only once. The genes are TRBV6-2 or TRBV6-3 and TRBJ2-5; 8 positions match TRBD2. Trimming cost V 6 bases and J 4 bases; bases outside gene matches: 7. The CDR3 consists of 14 residues. CDR1 and CDR2 (germline): MNHEY, SVGEGT. CDR3 bases: TGTGCCAGCAGGGCTAGCGGGCGAGGAGAGACCCAGTACTTC. As protein: CASRASGRGETQYF.

This clonotype showed up many times. This chain joins TRBV5-1 and TRBJ2-7; D gene uncertain. CDR1 is SGHRS and CDR2 is YFSETQ in the germline V gene. The CDR3 has 13 amino acids. The V gene lost 1 base and the J gene lost 4 bases, with 9 bases spanning the gap. The CDR3 sequence is CASSLSPGYEQYF. DNA for the CDR3: TGCGCCAGCAGCTTGTCCCCGGGTTACGAGCAGTACTTC.

In the case of this clonotype: One end of the junction varies from germline; a read error may be responsible. CDR3 nucleotide sequence: TGCAGTTCTAGCAGGGTGGTAGGTGGCTACACCTTC. Encoded protein: CSSSRVVGGYTF. The chain has TRBV20-1 and TRBJ1-2, with D tentatively TRBD1 (5 bases). CDR3 length equals 12 residues. The germline CDR1 and CDR2 sequences are DFQATT and SNEGSKA (reference sequence).

This clonotype was counted only a few times. The chain employs TRBV6-2 or TRBV6-3 and TRBJ2-3, with 8 bases lining up with TRBD2. The germline V gene encodes CDR1 MNHEY and CDR2 SVGEGT. The CDR3 is 14 amino acids. V trimming: 8 bases; J trimming: 4 bases; junction bases outside the gene matches: 8. Here the CDR3 reads CASARAGVADTQYF. In nucleotides, the CDR3 is TGTGCCAGCGCTCGAGCGGGAGTTGCAGATACGCAGTATTTT.

CDR3 loop: CASSQPARRNTDTQYF. DNA of the CDR3: TGCGCCAGCAGCCAACCGGCTCGGCGGAACACAGATACGCAGTATTTT. The chain combines TRBV4-1 with TRBJ2-3; D is uncertain. The CDR3 runs to 16 residues. Germline V gene lookup returns CDR1 MGHRA and CDR2 YSYEKL. Between the trimmed V and J ends, which lost 2 bases and 2 bases, there was a span of 14 bases.

The chain joins TRBV18 to TRBJ2-7; 9 bases are shared with TRBD2. The V segment lost 2 bases and the J segment 9 bases; nucleotides outside the gene matches: 2. The germline gives CDR1 KGHSH, CDR2 LQKENI. This CDR3 region has 12 residues. The DNA for the CDR3 is TGTGCCAGCTCACCAGAACTAGCGGGGCAGTACTTC. It yields the protein CASSPELAGQYF.

Regarding this clonotype: Since a much larger clone is just one base distant, this may be a read error. The CDR3 sequence is CASGTVPNTVELFF. CDR3 nucleotides: TGTGCCAGCGGGACAGTGCCGAACACCGTGGAGCTGTTTTTT. This chain connects TRBV11-2 to TRBJ2-2; 7 bases match TRBD1. CDR1 is SGHAT and CDR2 is FQNNGV in the germline V gene. This CDR3 is 14 amino acids long. Looking up the rest from reference TRBV11-2 and TRBJ2-2 gives the full variable domain: EAGVAQSPRYKIIEKRQSVAFWCNPISGHATLYWYQQILGQGPKLLIQFQNNGVVDDSQLPKDRFSAERLKGVDSTLKIQPAKLEDSAVYLCASGTVPNTVELFFGEGSRLTVL.

The V call is TRBV12-3 or TRBV12-4, the J call TRBJ2-1; no clear D gene. Trimming removed 6 bases from V and 0 bases from J, with 9 bases in between. The length of the CDR3 is 14 residues. CDR3 region: CASSFTHSYNEQFF. As DNA, the CDR3 is TGTGCCAGCAGCTTTACCCACTCCTACAATGAGCAGTTCTTC.

The CDR3 coding sequence is TGTGCCACCAGCAGGCGGGCAGGCACTGAAGCTTTCTTT. Translating it yields CATSRRAGTEAFF. The chain has TRBV15 and TRBJ1-1; D gene uncertain. Germline assignment: CDR1 LNHNV and CDR2 YYDKDF (reference sequence). CDR3 length: 13 residues. V lost 3 bases and J 4 bases, leaving 9 bases between the germline ends.

V and J are TRBV5-1 and TRBJ2-1; 10 bases line up with TRBD2. The CDR3 contains 15 residues. Trimming cost V 5 bases and J 5 bases; bases outside gene matches: 7. The germline gives CDR1 SGHRS, CDR2 YFSETQ. CDR3 DNA: TGCGCCAGCAGATACTCAGCGGGGGGGAACAATGAGCAGTTCTTC. It specifies CASRYSAGGNNEQFF.

The V call is TRBV10-3, the J call TRBJ1-5; the match to TRBD1 covers 12 bases. CDR1 is ENHRY, CDR2 SYGVKD, per germline. After removal of 4 bases from V and 0 bases from J, the junction contained 13 bases not matched to a gene. This CDR3 is 20 amino acids long. Here the CDR3 DNA reads TGTGCCATCAGTGCGGCCCGGGACAGGGGGCCCCCATATAGCAATCAGCCCCAGCATTTT. Protein: CAISAARDRGPPYSNQPQHF.

This clonotype was observed at least ten times. This chain links TRBV6-2 or TRBV6-3 with TRBJ1-1; no clear D. CDR3 length: 15 amino acids. Trimming pared 3 bases from V and 0 bases from J, leaving 11 bases between. Germline CDR1 is MNHEY and CDR2 is SVGEGT. The CDR3 sequence is CASSYPPALNTEAFF. CDR3 in DNA: TGTGCCAGCAGTTATCCCCCGGCTTTGAACACTGAAGCTTTCTTT.

This clonotype was seen repeatedly, ten times or more. CDR3: CASNWGYNQPQHF. In DNA, the CDR3 is TGTGCCAGCAATTGGGGGTACAATCAGCCCCAGCATTTT. The chain couples TRBV28 to TRBJ1-5, with a weak D call TRBD1 (5 bases). The V end lost 7 bases, the J end lost 3 bases, and 10 bases lay between the germline ends. Looked up from germline, CDR1 is MDHEN and CDR2 is SYDVKM. CDR3 length: 13 amino acids.

This clonotype appeared a few times. The chain combines TRBV19 with TRBJ2-3; D gene ambiguous. The CDR3 is made up of 15 amino acids. Germline CDR1 LNHDA, CDR2 SQIVND (reference sequence). Trimming took 0 bases from V and 0 from J, leaving 7 bases between them. In DNA, the CDR3 is TGTGCCAGTAGTATAGACCGGGTGAGCACAGATACGCAGTATTTT. Translated, it gives CASSIDRVSTDTQYF.

The sample holds many counts of this clonotype. The V and J genes are TRBV11-3 and TRBJ1-1; D may be TRBD1 (5 bases). Per the germline V gene, CDR1 is SGHNT and CDR2 is YENEEA. Trimming left V 1 base short and J 1 base short, with 10 bases between. There are 15 residues in the CDR3. The CDR3 protein is CASSLVLGGNTEAFF. The CDR3 bases are TGTGCCAGCAGCTTAGTCCTTGGGGGGAACACTGAAGCTTTCTTT.

This clonotype was recorded at least ten times. This chain connects TRBV15 to TRBJ2-3, with 7 bases lining up with TRBD2. The germline V gene has CDR1 LNHNV and CDR2 YYDKDF (reference sequence). V gave up 4 bases and J gave up 3 bases; unmatched junction bases: 7. The CDR3 covers 15 residues. CDR3 sequence: CATSTPGRVTDTQYF. The CDR3 nucleotides are TGTGCCACCAGCACCCCGGGGAGGGTGACAGATACGCAGTATTTT.

The table lists this clonotype with many counts. The chain links TRBV30 to TRBJ1-2; D perhaps matches TRBD1 (6 bases). V was pared by 5 bases and J by 4 bases, with 17 bases between. This CDR3 contains 14 residues. Germline V gene sequence: CDR1 GTSNPN, CDR2 SVGIG (reference sequence). CDR3 bases: TGTGCCTGGCGCCAAGGGGGGGGAGCCTATGGCTACACCTTC. It yields the protein CAWRQGGGAYGYTF.

This clonotype was detected only a few times. The rearrangement uses TRBV6-2 or TRBV6-3 and TRBJ1-2, with D hard to call. The V gene's germline CDR1 is MNHEY and CDR2 SVGEGT. V lost 8 bases and J 0 bases, leaving 10 bases between the germline ends. CDR3 length equals 13 residues. The CDR3 region has the DNA TGTGCCAGCGGGAGCTGGACTAACTATGGCTACACCTTC. Translated, it gives CASGSWTNYGYTF.

This clonotype was detected many times. The chain links TRBV30 to TRBJ1-4; 9 bases line up with TRBD1. Trimming at V came to 1 base and at J to 7 bases, leaving 1 base not matched to a gene. The CDR3 runs to 13 residues. The germline V gene has CDR1 GTSNPN and CDR2 SVGIG (reference sequence). The CDR3 DNA reads TGTGCCTGGAGTGGGACAGGGGTTGAAAAACTGTTTTTT. Amino acid sequence: CAWSGTGVEKLFF.

This clonotype was detected ten times or more. The genes are TRBV3-1 and TRBJ2-1, with 13 bases matching TRBD2. From germline, CDR1 is LGHDT and CDR2 YNNKEL (reference sequence). CDR3 size: 13 residues. V dropped 6 bases and J dropped 15; count of bases not matched to a gene: 8. As DNA, the CDR3 is TGTGCCAGCAGAGGGACTAGCGGGACCCCGCCGTTCTTC. It encodes CASRGTSGTPPFF.

The chain has TRBV2 and TRBJ2-2; 10 bases are a match to TRBD1. V lost 7 bases and J lost 4; bases outside the gene matches: 9. The CDR3 has 16 amino acids. Germline CDR1 and CDR2: SNHLY and FYNNEI. This CDR3 is CASTKGTGVSTGELFF. In DNA, the CDR3 is TGTGCCAGCACCAAAGGGACAGGGGTTTCCACCGGGGAGCTGTTTTTT.